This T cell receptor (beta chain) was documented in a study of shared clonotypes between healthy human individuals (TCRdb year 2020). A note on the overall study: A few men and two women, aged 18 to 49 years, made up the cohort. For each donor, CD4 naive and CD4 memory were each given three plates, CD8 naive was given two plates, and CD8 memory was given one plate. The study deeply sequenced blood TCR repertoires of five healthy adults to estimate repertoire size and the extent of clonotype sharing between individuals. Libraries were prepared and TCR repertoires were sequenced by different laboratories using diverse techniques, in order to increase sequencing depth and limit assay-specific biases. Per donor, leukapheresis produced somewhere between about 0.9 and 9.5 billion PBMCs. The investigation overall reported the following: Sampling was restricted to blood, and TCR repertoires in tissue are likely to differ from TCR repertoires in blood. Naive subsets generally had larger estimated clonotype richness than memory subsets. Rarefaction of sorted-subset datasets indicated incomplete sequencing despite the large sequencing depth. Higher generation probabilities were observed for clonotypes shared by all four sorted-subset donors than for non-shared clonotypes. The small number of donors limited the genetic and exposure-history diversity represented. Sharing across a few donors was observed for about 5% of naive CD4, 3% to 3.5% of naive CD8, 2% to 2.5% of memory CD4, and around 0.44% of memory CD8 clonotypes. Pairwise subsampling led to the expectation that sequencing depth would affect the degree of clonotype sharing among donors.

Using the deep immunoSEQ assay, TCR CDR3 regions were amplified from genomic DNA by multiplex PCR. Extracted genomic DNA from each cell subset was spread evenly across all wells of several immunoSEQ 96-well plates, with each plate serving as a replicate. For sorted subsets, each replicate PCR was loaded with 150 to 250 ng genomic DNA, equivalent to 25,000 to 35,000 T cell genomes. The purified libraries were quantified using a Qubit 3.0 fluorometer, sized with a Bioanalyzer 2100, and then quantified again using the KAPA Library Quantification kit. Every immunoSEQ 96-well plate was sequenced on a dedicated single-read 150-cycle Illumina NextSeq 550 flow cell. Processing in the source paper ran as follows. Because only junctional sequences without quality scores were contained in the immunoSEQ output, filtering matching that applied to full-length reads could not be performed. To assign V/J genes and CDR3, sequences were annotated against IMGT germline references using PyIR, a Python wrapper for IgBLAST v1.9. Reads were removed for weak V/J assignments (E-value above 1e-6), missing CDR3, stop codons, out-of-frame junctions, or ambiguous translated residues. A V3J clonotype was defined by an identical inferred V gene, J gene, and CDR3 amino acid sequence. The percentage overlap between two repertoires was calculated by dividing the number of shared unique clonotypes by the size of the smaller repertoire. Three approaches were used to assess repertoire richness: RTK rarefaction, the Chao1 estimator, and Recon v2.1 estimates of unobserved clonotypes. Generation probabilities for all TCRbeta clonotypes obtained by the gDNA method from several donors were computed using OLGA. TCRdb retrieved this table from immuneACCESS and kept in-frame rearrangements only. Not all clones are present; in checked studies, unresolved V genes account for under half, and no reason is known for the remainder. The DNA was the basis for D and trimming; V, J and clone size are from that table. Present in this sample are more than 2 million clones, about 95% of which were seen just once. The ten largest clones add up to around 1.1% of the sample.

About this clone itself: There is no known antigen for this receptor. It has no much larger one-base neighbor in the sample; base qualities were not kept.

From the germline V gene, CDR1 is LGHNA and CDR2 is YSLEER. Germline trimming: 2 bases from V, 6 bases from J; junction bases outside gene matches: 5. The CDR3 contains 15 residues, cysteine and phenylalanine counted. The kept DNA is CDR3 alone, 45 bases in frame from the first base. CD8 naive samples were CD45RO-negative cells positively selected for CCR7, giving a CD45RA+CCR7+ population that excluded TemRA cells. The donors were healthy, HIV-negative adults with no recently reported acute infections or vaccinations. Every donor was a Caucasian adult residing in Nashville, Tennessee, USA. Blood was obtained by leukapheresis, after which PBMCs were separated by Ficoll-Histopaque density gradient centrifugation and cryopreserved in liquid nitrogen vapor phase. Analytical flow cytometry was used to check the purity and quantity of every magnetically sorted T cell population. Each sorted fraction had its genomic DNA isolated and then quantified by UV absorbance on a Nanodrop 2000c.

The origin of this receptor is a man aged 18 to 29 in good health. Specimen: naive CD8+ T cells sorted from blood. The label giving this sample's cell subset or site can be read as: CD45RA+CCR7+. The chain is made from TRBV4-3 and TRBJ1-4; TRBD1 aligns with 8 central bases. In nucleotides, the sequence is TGCGCCAGCAGCCAACTCCAGGGGGCCTATGAAAAACTGTTTTTT. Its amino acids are CASSQLQGAYEKLFF.